One and the same sample provided the 27 T cell receptor beta chains below, sequenced in a study of blood T cell repertoires in COVID-19. Repertoires were generated with immunoSEQ multiplex PCR, while TCRdb's copy carries only in-frame clones and drops some. The data show over 150,000 clones, around 94% seen once. Sequenced material: peripheral blood. Receptors were obtained from a man between 25 and 39 years old with COVID-19, enrolled during active disease.

This sequence joins TRBV27 and TRBJ1-2; TRBD1 matches at 9 bases. Germline CDR1 and CDR2: MNHEY and SMNVEV (reference sequence). The V and J ends lost 5 bases and 4 bases, in that order; junction bases with no gene match: 8. The CDR3 is 15 amino acids. CDR3 nucleotides: TGTGCCAGCAGTGGGTTGGACAGGGGCCCCTATGGCTACACCTTC. Amino acid sequence: CASSGLDRGPYGYTF.

The chain recombines TRBV4-1 with TRBJ1-1; D remains ambiguous. The CDR3 is 22 residues long. V shed 1 base and J shed 4 bases, with 34 bases lying between them. Germline CDR1 MGHRA, CDR2 YSYEKL. CDR3 coding DNA: TGCGCCAGCAGCCAAGGTGATTCTTTACCACCGGCAGCGAGTTTCTTCCGCACTGAAGCTTTCTTT. Encoded protein: CASSQGDSLPPAASFFRTEAFF.

The chain links TRBV6-5 to TRBJ2-3; 8 nucleotides align to TRBD2. Germline V CDR1 and CDR2: MNHEY, SVGAGI. Unmatched junction bases numbered 9, after V lost 8 bases and J lost 5 bases. The CDR3 runs to 14 residues. CDR3 in amino acids: CASCTGGPRDTQYF. In DNA form, the CDR3 reads TGTGCCAGCTGTACGGGGGGGCCGAGAGATACGCAGTATTTT.

V gene TRBV28 combines with J gene TRBJ1-2; D is possibly TRBD1 (6 bases). The CDR3 length is 14 residues. Germline assignment: CDR1 MDHEN and CDR2 SYDVKM. The V end lost 4 bases, the J end lost 2 bases, and 11 bases lay between the germline ends. Written as DNA, the CDR3 is TGTGCCAGCAGTTACAGGGTTCCAAACTATGGCTACACCTTC. Its translation: CASSYRVPNYGYTF.

This clone was picked up one time. The chain has TRBV12-3 or TRBV12-4 and TRBJ1-6, with D unresolved. The CDR3 consists of 12 residues. The V gene lost 7 bases and the J gene lost 7 bases, with 8 bases spanning the gap. CDR3 in DNA: TGTGCCAGCAACCTTGCGAATTCACCCCTCCACTTT. This translates into CASNLANSPLHF.

The rearrangement links TRBV12-3 or TRBV12-4 to TRBJ1-5; tentatively, D is TRBD1 (5 bases). This CDR3 comprises 13 residues. Trimming stripped 0 bases from V and 9 bases from J, with 9 bases between. The CDR3 DNA reads as TGTGCCAGCAGTTTAGCAAGGCAGGGGCCCCAGCATTTT. Its translation is CASSLARQGPQHF.

The chain carries TRBV4-1 and TRBJ1-5; TRBD1 is a possible D gene (6 bases). This CDR3 is 15 amino acids long. CDR1 MGHRA and CDR2 YSYEKL come from the germline V gene. V was trimmed by 0 bases and J by 2 bases, leaving 8 bases between them. CDR3 sequence: CASSQEGARNQPQHF. The CDR3 DNA reads TGCGCCAGCAGCCAAGAGGGGGCTCGCAATCAGCCCCAGCATTTT.

This rearrangement joins TRBV10-3 to TRBJ2-7; 9 bases agree with TRBD1. J was trimmed by 3 bases and V by 2 bases; bases with no gene match: 2. This CDR3 spans 14 amino acids. CDR1 and CDR2 from the germline V gene are ENHRY and SYGVKD. Here the CDR3 DNA reads TGTGCCATCAGTGAGGGACAGGGGATCTACGAGCAGTACTTC. Amino acids: CAISEGQGIYEQYF.

V and J are TRBV19 and TRBJ1-5; D may be TRBD1 (6 bases). The CDR3 sequence is 15 residues long. Trimming shortened V by 10 bases and J by 6 bases, and 22 bases separated the two germline ends. CDR1 and CDR2 from the germline V gene are LNHDA and SQIVND (reference sequence). The CDR3 loop reads CATIDGGEGGQPQHF. The CDR3 DNA follows: TGTGCCACCATAGATGGGGGCGAGGGCGGTCAGCCCCAGCATTTT.

The gene calls are TRBV4-2 and TRBJ1-6; 8 positions agree with TRBD1. The junction had 7 bases not matched to a gene; V was cut back by 5 bases and J by 7 bases. Germline V gene lookup returns CDR1 LGHNA and CDR2 YNFKEQ. The CDR3 is made up of 15 amino acids. The CDR3 is CASSATGVVNSPLHF. Written as DNA, the CDR3 is TGTGCCAGCAGCGCGACAGGGGTTGTCAATTCACCCCTCCACTTT.

This chain connects TRBV7-9 to TRBJ1-2; 8 nucleotides agree with TRBD1. The CDR3 loop spans 16 amino acids. V was pared by 2 bases and J by 2 bases, with 7 bases of the junction left unmatched. The germline CDR1 and CDR2 sequences are SEHNR and FQNEAQ (reference sequence). The DNA for the CDR3 is TGTGCCAGCAGCTTACGTATCGGGACAGGAAACTATGGCTACACCTTC. This encodes CASSLRIGTGNYGYTF.

V and J are TRBV5-1 and TRBJ1-1; tentative D call: TRBD1 (5 bases). Germline V CDR1 and CDR2: SGHRS, YFSETQ. V dropped 0 bases and J dropped 1 base, with 7 bases sitting between them. The CDR3 totals 14 residues. CDR3 loop: CASSLGQKNTEAFF. The CDR3 DNA reads TGCGCCAGCAGCTTGGGACAGAAGAACACTGAAGCTTTCTTT. Full variable domain (remainder filled in from reference TRBV5-1 and TRBJ1-1): KAGVTQTPRYLIKTRGQQVTLSCSPISGHRSVSWYQQTPGQGLQFLFEYFSETQRNKGNFPGRFSGRQFSNSRSEMNVSTLELGDSALYLCASSLGQKNTEAFFGQGTRLTVV.

This chain links TRBV6-5 with TRBJ1-5; TRBD1 is a possible D gene (5 bases). CDR1 and CDR2 (germline): MNHEY, SVGAGI. The CDR3 is 13 amino acids. Trimming removed 5 bases at V and 5 bases at J, with 10 bases between. The CDR3 here is CASSIGEDQPQHF. The CDR3 DNA sequence: TGTGCCAGCAGTATAGGGGAAGATCAGCCCCAGCATTTT.

V is TRBV10-2 and J is TRBJ2-2, with D perhaps TRBD1 (6 bases). Trimming stripped 5 bases from V and 4 bases from J, with 17 bases between. The CDR3 has 16 amino acids. Germline CDR1 reads WSHSY; CDR2 reads SAAADI. CDR3 nucleotides: TGCGCCAGCAGTTCCGGACAGCAGGCAGGCACCGGGGAGCTGTTTTTT. It yields the protein CASSSGQQAGTGELFF.

The chain joins TRBV3-1 (or the pseudogene TRBV3-2) to TRBJ1-1, with TRBD1 identical over 7 bases. The CDR3 length is 16 residues. The trim removed 5 bases at V and 3 bases at J, leaving 12 bases unmatched. Germline values: CDR1 LGHDT, CDR2 YNNKEL (reference sequence). The CDR3 DNA sequence: TGTGCCAGCAGCGGAACGGAAGGGGGCTCGGACACTGAAGCTTTCTTT. Residues: CASSGTEGGSDTEAFF.

This chain uses TRBV3-1 (or the pseudogene TRBV3-2) with TRBJ2-5; D is unclear. V lost 1 base, J lost 2 bases, and 8 bases lay in between. The CDR3 contains 14 residues. Germline loops: CDR1 LGHDT, CDR2 YNNKEL (reference sequence). CDR3 amino acids: CASSQVVQQETQYF. The CDR3 DNA reads as TGTGCCAGCAGCCAAGTTGTACAGCAAGAGACCCAGTACTTC.

The gene calls are TRBV5-1 and TRBJ2-1; possible D gene TRBD1, 5 bases. V dropped 6 bases and J dropped 3 bases, with 16 bases sitting between them. CDR3 length equals 15 residues. Germline CDR1 reads SGHRS; CDR2 reads YFSETQ. The CDR3 protein is CASTKEPQGYNEQFF. CDR3 DNA sequence: TGCGCCAGCACTAAGGAGCCCCAGGGCTACAATGAGCAGTTCTTC.

V gene TRBV6-5 combines with J gene TRBJ1-2; D ambiguous. Trimming removed 4 bases from V and 9 bases from J, with 15 bases in between. Germline V lookup: CDR1 MNHEY, CDR2 SVGAGI. The CDR3 runs to 13 residues. CDR3 nucleotides: TGTGCCAGCAGTTTGCTACTACGGTCGAGCTACACCTTC. It codes for CASSLLLRSSYTF.

V is TRBV4-2 and J is TRBJ1-3, with D tentatively TRBD1 (5 bases). V lost 0 bases to trimming and J lost 1 base, with 10 bases between them. This CDR3 spans 16 amino acids. From germline, CDR1 is LGHNA and CDR2 YNFKEQ. The CDR3 region is CASSQDDGGSGNTIYF. CDR3 bases: TGTGCCAGCAGCCAAGATGATGGGGGGTCTGGAAACACCATATATTTT.

The J gene is TRBJ1-4, the V gene TRBV10-3; maybe TRBD1 (6 bases). Trimming took off 0 bases at V and 7 bases at J, with 12 bases between the two ends. The CDR3 spans 15 residues. CDR1 is ENHRY and CDR2 is SYGVKD in the germline V gene. CDR3 residues: CAISESNRVGEKLFF. CDR3 coding DNA: TGTGCCATCAGTGAGTCGAACAGGGTGGGTGAAAAACTGTTTTTT.

Here the CDR3 DNA reads TGCGCCAGCAGCTTGTACGGGACAGGGAGCTCTGGGGCCAACGTCCTGACTTTC. This encodes CASSLYGTGSSGANVLTF. The rearrangement uses TRBV5-1 and TRBJ2-6, with 9 bases matching TRBD1. There are 18 residues in the CDR3. Losses at the gene ends were 1 base for V and 0 bases for J; bases not matched to a gene: 5. Germline V CDR1 and CDR2: SGHRS, YFSETQ.

This clone was picked up a small number of times. V is TRBV7-2 and J is TRBJ2-7; D remains unclear. The germline CDR1 and CDR2 sequences are SGHTA and FQGNSA. Trimming took 7 bases from V and 5 from J, leaving 15 bases between them. The length of the CDR3 is 13 residues. CDR3 DNA: TGTGCCAGCAAGACTTTCCCGTCCGACGAGCAGTACTTC. Translating gives CASKTFPSDEQYF.

The CDR3 DNA reads as TGTGCCAGCAGCGTAACCTCTAGCGGGGGGGAGTACGAGCAGTACTTC. Encoded protein: CASSVTSSGGEYEQYF. V is TRBV9 and J is TRBJ2-7; TRBD2 matches 12 bases. This CDR3 is 16 amino acids long. Germline CDR1 SGDLS, CDR2 YYNGEE. The J segment lost 4 bases and the V segment lost 1 base, leaving 6 bases of the junction unmatched.

The rearrangement links TRBV2 to TRBJ1-2, with D possibly being TRBD1 (5 bases). CDR3 size: 14 residues. The germline V and J ends were trimmed by 4 bases and 4 bases, with 13 bases remaining between them. Germline V gives CDR1 SNHLY, CDR2 FYNNEI. CDR3 nucleotide sequence: TGTGCCAGCAGTGGTCAGGGCGAAGTCTATGGCTACACCTTC. It encodes CASSGQGEVYGYTF.

This sequence joins TRBV10-2 and TRBJ1-2; D possibly corresponds to TRBD1 (5 bases). V was pared by 7 bases and J by 8 bases, with 17 bases between. CDR1 and CDR2 from the germline V gene are WSHSY and SAAADI. This CDR3 spans 13 amino acids. CDR3 sequence (DNA): TGCGCCAGCACCGACAGTCCTTCCCGAGGCTACACCTTC. Residues: CASTDSPSRGYTF.

The chain couples TRBV5-1 to TRBJ1-1, with D maybe TRBD1 (6 bases). V shed 8 bases and J shed 1 base, with 12 bases lying between them. Germline lookup yields CDR1 SGHRS and CDR2 YFSETQ. CDR3 length: 13 amino acids. The CDR3 loop is CASKQGWNTEAFF. For the CDR3, the DNA is TGCGCCAGTAAACAGGGCTGGAACACTGAAGCTTTCTTT.

The chain joins TRBV2 to TRBJ1-2; tentatively, D is TRBD1 (5 bases). The ends were cut back, 7 bases at V and 0 bases at J, with 12 bases in the middle. This CDR3 comprises 14 residues. Germline CDR1 reads SNHLY; CDR2 reads FYNNEI. CDR3 in DNA: TGTGCCAGCATGGGAAGGGGAACTAACTATGGCTACACCTTC. Its protein product is CASMGRGTNYGYTF.